This T cell receptor beta chain emerged from a study of T cells in Graves' hyperthyroidism and ophthalmopathy. TCR beta CDR3 sequences were amplified from RNA transcripts. An initial round of RT-PCR targeting the TCR CDR3 relied on the HTBI primer set. TCRdb redid the calling of the multiplex PCR reads with MiXCR, one entry per CDR3 protein. In the table there are about 840,000 distinct CDR3 sequences, roughly 37% of which are singletons. Trimming took off 0 bases at V and 2 bases at J, with 10 bases between the two ends. The CDR3 runs 15 residues. Germline CDR1 reads MNHEY; CDR2 reads SVGAGI. This clonotype was recorded a few times. Stable Graves' hyperthyroidism meant no ophthalmopathy progression within 18 months. Orbital computed tomography and thyroid ultrasound, together with serum TRAb and thyroxine and clinical symptoms, were used for diagnoses.

This receptor was identified in a man aged 18 to 35 with Graves' hyperthyroidism. Sequencing input: blood. V and J are TRBV6-5 and TRBJ2-5, with unresolved D. The CDR3 sequence: CASSYSMDYQETQYF. The CDR3 DNA reads as TGTGCCAGCAGTTACTCGATGGATTATCAAGAGACCCAGTACTTC.